A single sample is the source of the 23 T cell receptor beta chains below, sequenced in a study of T cells in Graves' hyperthyroidism and ophthalmopathy. Amplified TCR beta CDR3 regions derived from RNA transcripts. First-round RT-PCR of the TCR CDR3 relied on the HTBI primer set. Each CDR3 protein gets one entry after TCRdb re-called the multiplex PCR reads with MiXCR. The sample lists about 350,000 distinct CDR3 sequences, approximately 13% occurring once. Sequenced material: blood. Receptor source: a woman aged 30 to 39 with Graves' hyperthyroidism.

The V and J genes are TRBV27 and TRBJ1-4; 7 bases align to TRBD1. Trimming cost V 5 bases and J 3 bases; bases outside gene matches: 9. Germline V gene data show CDR1 as MNHEY and CDR2 as SMNVEV (reference sequence). The CDR3 has 16 amino acids. The CDR3 reads CASSAPNRGANEKLFF. The CDR3, as DNA: TGTGCCAGCAGTGCCCCCAACAGGGGAGCTAATGAAAAACTGTTTTTT.

This clonotype appeared a few times. This chain links TRBV20-1 with TRBJ2-1; D assignment may be TRBD1 or TRBD2 (6 bases each). The CDR3 has 11 residues. The germline CDR1 and CDR2 sequences are DFQATT and SNEGSKA (reference sequence). Trimming pared 3 bases from V and 10 bases from J, leaving 10 bases between. The chain's CDR3 is CSARGAGEQFF. The CDR3 DNA is TGCAGTGCTAGGGGGGCGGGAGAGCAGTTCTTC.

The chain carries TRBV20-1 and TRBJ2-3, with 8 bases fitting TRBD1. Germline CDR1 is DFQATT and CDR2 is SNEGSKA (reference sequence). V lost 5 bases to trimming and J lost 4 bases; unmatched junction nucleotides: 5. This CDR3 is built from 13 residues. The CDR3 region is CSARTGTADTQYF. Here the CDR3 DNA reads TGCAGTGCTCGGACAGGGACAGCAGATACGCAGTATTTT.

This clonotype came up many times. V usage is TRBV7-8 and J usage is TRBJ1-4, with D unresolved. This CDR3 comprises 15 residues. Trimming took off 8 bases at V and 0 bases at J, with 13 bases between the two ends. Germline CDR1 is SGHVS and CDR2 is FQNEAQ. The CDR3 DNA is TGTGCCAGCTCACCTGGGTGGGCAACTAATGAAAAACTGTTTTTT. It translates to CASSPGWATNEKLFF.

Ten or more counts support this clonotype. The rearrangement uses TRBV6-1 and TRBJ2-7; unclear D gene. Germline V lookup: CDR1 MNHNS, CDR2 SASEGT. This CDR3 spans 11 amino acids. V gave up 5 bases and J gave up 5 bases, with 7 bases separating them. The CDR3 here is CASSNRNEQYF. Written as DNA, the CDR3 is TGTGCCAGCAGTAACCGTAACGAGCAGTACTTC.

The gene calls are TRBV12-3 or TRBV12-4 and TRBJ2-7; no clear D. This CDR3 region has 13 residues. The ends were cut back, 2 bases at V and 3 bases at J, with 8 bases in the middle. This CDR3 is CASSLQRGYEQYF. CDR3 nucleotides: TGTGCCAGCAGTTTACAGAGAGGCTACGAGCAGTACTTC.

The gene calls are TRBV4-1 and TRBJ1-4; D unresolved. This CDR3 is 15 amino acids long. V was shortened by 0 bases and J by 7 bases, with 12 bases between the two germline ends. Germline V gene data show CDR1 as MGHRA and CDR2 as YSYEKL. The CDR3 sequence is CASSQDGREPEKLFF. CDR3 DNA: TGCGCCAGCAGCCAAGACGGGCGGGAACCTGAAAAACTGTTTTTT.

The table lists this clonotype with many counts. The rearrangement uses TRBV2 and TRBJ2-2, with TRBD2 matching 11 bases. With 0 bases clipped from V and 6 bases from J, the junction kept 3 bases outside the gene matches. The length of the CDR3 is 16 residues. Per germline, CDR1 SNHLY and CDR2 FYNNEI. CDR3 DNA: TGTGCCAGCAGTGAAGCGCTTAGCGGGAGGGCCGGGGAGCTGTTTTTT. Protein product: CASSEALSGRAGELFF. The variable domain in full, with the rest retrieved from reference TRBV2 and TRBJ2-2, is EPEVTQTPSHQVTQMGQEVILRCVPISNHLYFYWYRQILGQKVEFLVSFYNNEISEKSEIFDDQFSVERPDGSNFTLKIRSTKLEDSAMYFCASSEALSGRAGELFFGEGSRLTVL.

This clonotype showed up just a few times. This chain joins TRBV28 and TRBJ1-5; no reliable D call. Trimming left V 2 bases short and J 3 bases short, with 8 bases between. Germline CDR1 and CDR2: MDHEN and SYDVKM. CDR3 length: 14 amino acids. The CDR3 DNA follows: TGTGCCAGCAGTTTAGGGGTCTACAATCAGCCCCAGCATTTT. It translates to CASSLGVYNQPQHF.

This clonotype showed up just a few times. The chain links TRBV7-9 to TRBJ1-4; D is uncertain. The CDR3 has 14 residues. Germline-derived CDR1 and CDR2 are SEHNR and FQNEAQ (reference sequence). Between the trimmed V and J ends, which lost 7 bases and 4 bases, there was a span of 13 bases. The CDR3 here is CASTRGVVNEKLFF. For the CDR3, the DNA is TGTGCCAGCACCCGGGGAGTCGTTAATGAAAAACTGTTTTTT.

This clonotype was detected many times. V is TRBV28 and J is TRBJ2-3; 13 bases map to TRBD2. CDR1 and CDR2 (germline): MDHEN, SYDVKM. J gave up 0 bases and V 5 bases, and 8 bases lay outside the gene matches. This CDR3 has 18 residues. The DNA for the CDR3 is TGTGCCAGCAGTCCCCAGGGACTAGCGGGGACTAGCACAGATACGCAGTATTTT. Its protein product is CASSPQGLAGTSTDTQYF.

The chain carries TRBV7-2 and TRBJ2-2; a weak D match, TRBD2 (6 bases). The V gene lost 2 bases and the J gene lost 4 bases, with 23 bases spanning the gap. This CDR3 has 19 residues. The germline V gene has CDR1 SGHTA and CDR2 FQGNSA. CDR3: CASSLSTKLRDSPTGELFF. The CDR3 region has the DNA TGTGCCAGCAGCTTATCGACTAAACTCCGGGACTCTCCCACCGGGGAGCTGTTTTTT.

Concerning this clonotype: A read error may produce the germline difference seen at one junction end. This sequence joins TRBV4-1 and TRBJ2-5; D remains unclear. Germline CDR1 is MGHRA and CDR2 is YSYEKL. The CDR3 has 14 residues. The CDR3 here is CASSQENIQETQYF. The CDR3 DNA sequence: TGTGCCAGCAGCCAGGAAAACATTCAAGAGACCCAGTACTTC.

This clonotype has ten or more counts. The chain combines TRBV6-2 or TRBV6-3 with TRBJ2-2; tentatively, D is TRBD2 (6 bases). The V gene's germline CDR1 is MNHEY and CDR2 SVGEGT. This CDR3 contains 23 residues. V lost 5 bases and J 7 bases, leaving 41 bases between the germline ends. The chain's CDR3 is CASSPTGGLQGRGGEPLHGELFF. The CDR3 bases are TGTGCCAGCAGTCCCACCGGCGGACTCCAGGGTCGAGGCGGGGAGCCCCTCCACGGGGAGCTGTTTTTT.

This clonotype was detected ten times or more. The chain is built from TRBV5-1 and TRBJ2-7, with D possibly matching TRBD2 (6 bases). CDR1 is SGHRS and CDR2 is YFSETQ in the germline V gene. Between the trimmed V and J ends, which lost 4 bases and 2 bases, there was a span of 19 bases. The CDR3 contains 16 residues. CDR3 in DNA: TGCGCCAGCAGCCCCGTGTTTAGCGCGGGGACCTACGAGCAGTACTTC. This sequence encodes CASSPVFSAGTYEQYF.

This clonotype was seen a handful of times. The chain has TRBV12-3 or TRBV12-4 and TRBJ2-1, with TRBD2 matching 12 bases. The CDR3 totals 14 residues. V lost 6 bases and J lost 9; bases outside the gene matches: 6. The CDR3 region has the DNA TGTGCCAGCAGCCAGACTAGCGGGAGAGGTGAGCAGTTCTTC. Its protein is CASSQTSGRGEQFF.

Ten or more counts support this clonotype. This rearrangement joins TRBV28 to TRBJ1-6, with no clear D. The germline V and J ends were trimmed by 8 bases and 2 bases, with 7 bases remaining between them. From germline, CDR1 is MDHEN and CDR2 SYDVKM. The CDR3 runs to 13 residues. The CDR3 protein is CASRQTYNSPLHF. Here the CDR3 DNA reads TGTGCCAGCCGGCAGACCTATAATTCACCCCTCCACTTT.

This clonotype has ten or more counts. The rearrangement joins TRBV3-1 to TRBJ2-7; 10 bases agree with TRBD2. Losses at the gene ends were 4 bases for V and 2 bases for J; bases not matched to a gene: 8. Looked up from germline, CDR1 is LGHDT and CDR2 is YNNKEL (reference sequence). The CDR3 is 16 residues long. The CDR3 loop is CASSPLLAGKAYEQYF. CDR3 coding DNA: TGTGCCAGCAGCCCTTTACTAGCGGGAAAAGCCTACGAGCAGTACTTC.

This clonotype was counted at least ten times. The rearrangement joins TRBV28 to TRBJ1-5; D is uncertain. Trimming removed 6 bases at V and 4 bases at J, with 7 bases between. Germline lookup yields CDR1 MDHEN and CDR2 SYDVKM. There are 12 residues in the CDR3. The CDR3 region has the DNA TGTGCCAGCAGCCTCACGAATCAGCCCCAGCATTTT. Its translation: CASSLTNQPQHF.

The chain links TRBV6-2 or TRBV6-3 to TRBJ2-3; 7 bases are shared with TRBD2. This CDR3 contains 16 residues. V gave up 2 bases and J gave up 1 base; unmatched junction bases: 6. In germline, CDR1 is MNHEY, CDR2 SVGEGT. The CDR3: CASSYRASGGTDTQYF. The CDR3 coding sequence is TGTGCCAGCAGTTACAGAGCTAGCGGTGGCACAGATACGCAGTATTTT.

As regards this clonotype: One base away lies a much larger clone, so this may be a sequencing read error. V gene TRBV7-2 combines with J gene TRBJ2-3, with D unclear. The CDR3 is 12 amino acids. The V and J ends lost 5 bases and 4 bases respectively, with 7 bases between them. Germline V gene sequence: CDR1 SGHTA, CDR2 FQGNSA. CDR3 region: CTSSLFADTQYF. The CDR3 DNA sequence: TGTACCAGCAGCCTATTTGCAGATACGCAGTATTTT. Using reference TRBV7-2 and TRBJ2-3 for the parts outside the CDR3, the full variable domain is GAGVSQSPSNKVTEKGKDVELRCDPISGHTALYWYRQSLGQGLEFLIYFQGNSAPDKSGLPSDRFSAERTGGSVSTLTIQRTQQEDSAVYLCTSSLFADTQYFGPGTRLTVL.

This clonotype was seen many times. J is TRBJ2-1 and V is TRBV2, with 12 positions matching TRBD2. Per germline, CDR1 SNHLY and CDR2 FYNNEI. CDR3 length: 17 amino acids. V shed 10 bases and J 0 bases; nucleotides not matched to a gene: 10. The CDR3 sequence: CATPGTSGRRSYNEQFF. CDR3 DNA: TGTGCCACCCCGGGAACTAGCGGGAGGCGCTCCTACAATGAGCAGTTCTTC.

CDR3: CSVKLAGPYNEQFF. DNA of the CDR3: TGCAGCGTCAAGCTAGCGGGCCCCTACAATGAGCAGTTCTTC. The V and J genes are TRBV29-1 and TRBJ2-1, with TRBD2 matching 8 bases. The CDR3 loop spans 14 amino acids. Germline lookup yields CDR1 SQVTM and CDR2 ANQGSEA. The V gene end was trimmed by 6 bases and the J gene end by 2 bases; junction bases not matched to a gene: 6.